Detailed here is one TCR beta chain. This clonotype was picked up many times. The specificity of this receptor is unknown. The sample holds no much larger clone one base away, and base qualities are not on file. Sequencing instrument: Illumina NovaSeq 6000. TCR cDNA was synthesized by 5'RACE template switching, which introduced a universal primer site and unique molecular identifiers. Priming of cDNA synthesis was performed from both the TCR alpha and TCR beta constant segments. Library amplification used two PCR steps, and the second PCR step added sample barcodes and sequencing adapters. Sequencing of libraries was performed on Illumina HiSeq 2500 (2x100 bp) or NovaSeq (2x150 bp). In the authors' own workflow: Reads were demultiplexed and collapsed into UMI consensus sequences with MIGEC, and V(D)J alignment was performed with MiXCR. Clonotypes responding to the vaccine were identified with edgeR on replicate PBMC samples, with the criteria of FDR below 0.01 and a log2 fold change above 5 up to day 15. Each bulk clonotype received a CD4 or CD8 identity based on whether the sequenced CD4 or CD8 repertoire contained that clonotype at higher abundance. TCRdb itself trimmed the public reads at Q25 with fastp, ran MiXCR and retained productive beta chains. Identical CDR3 proteins give one entry, which carries the most common genes and DNA. TCRdb's processing, not the study's, gives the V and J calls here. Here the sample has some 300,000 distinct CDR3 sequences; around 10% occur a single time. About 3.3% of the sample rests with the top ten.

Taken with the paper, the label for treatment or condition translates to: live attenuated yellow fever vaccine strain. A standard Ficoll-Paque protocol was used to isolate PBMCs from peripheral blood. CD4 and CD8 T-cell fractions were isolated with Dynabeads CD4 and CD8 positive selection kits. TriZol was used to extract RNA from bulk PBMCs, CD4 and CD8 fractions, and dextramer-positive and dextramer-negative fractions. This entry belongs to a study of T cells after yellow fever vaccination (dated by TCRdb to about 2019). The study in broad terms: The SMART-Seq v4 Ultra Low Input RNA kit was used to prepare libraries from fractions with low cell numbers. Bulk PBMC replicates and cell subsets were isolated from blood drawn at multiple timepoints before and after both primary and secondary immunization. The cohort comprised two healthy male donors, one aged 18 to 30 and one aged 30 to 40 years. Bulk TCR alpha and beta repertoires were sequenced longitudinally to track T-cell clones before and after primary and booster YFV17D yellow fever vaccination.

The germline ends are 11 bases apart after V is trimmed by 0 bases and J by 3 bases. Per the germline V gene (reference sequence), LGHDT is the CDR1 and YNNKEL is the CDR2. The CDR3 numbers 15 residues from cysteine through phenylalanine. The kept DNA is CDR3 alone, 45 bases in frame from the first base. Overall study outcomes, separate from this receptor: The secondary T-cell response was weaker than the primary response but faster, peaking on day 5 instead of day 15. Because the study included only a couple of donors, the extent to which the findings can be generalized is limited. A small fraction of clonotypes showed up in both the CD4 and CD8 compartments, probably as a result of convergent recombination. Most clones expanded after primary vaccination were re-detected after the booster (almost 98% of CD4 and roughly 85% of CD8), suggesting broad memory maintenance. Computational filtering was required because FACS-sorted repertoires could contain abundant contaminating clonotypes from the bulk population.

The source material was CD4+ T cells sorted from PBMCs, sampled 45 days after the yellow fever booster vaccination. This clonotype was obtained from a man aged 18 to 30 who received the YFV17D yellow fever vaccine. This receptor chain uses TRBV3-1 and TRBJ2-5, with the D gene not confidently named. The bases read TGTGCCAGCAGCCAAGATGGGCATTCTAAAGAGACCCAGTACTTC. Its protein is CASSQDGHSKETQYF.